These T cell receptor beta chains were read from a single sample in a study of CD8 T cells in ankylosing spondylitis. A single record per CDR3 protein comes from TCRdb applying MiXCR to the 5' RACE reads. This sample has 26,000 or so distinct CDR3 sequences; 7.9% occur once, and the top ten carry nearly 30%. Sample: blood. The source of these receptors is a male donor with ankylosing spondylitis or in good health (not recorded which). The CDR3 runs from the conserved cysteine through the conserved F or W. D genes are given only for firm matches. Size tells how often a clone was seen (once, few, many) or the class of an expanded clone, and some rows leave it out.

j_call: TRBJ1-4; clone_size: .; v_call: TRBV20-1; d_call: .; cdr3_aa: CSARDSRNEKLFF; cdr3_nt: TGCAGTGCTAGAGACAGCCGGAATGAAAAACTGTTTTTT
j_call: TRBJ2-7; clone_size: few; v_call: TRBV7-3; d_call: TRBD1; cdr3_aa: CASSPRGTGGHEQYF; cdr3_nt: TGTGCCAGCAGCCCCCGGGGGACAGGGGGCCACGAGCAGTACTTC
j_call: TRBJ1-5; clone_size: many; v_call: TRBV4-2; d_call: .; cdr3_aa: CASSKEGTNQPQHF; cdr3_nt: TGTGCCAGCAGCAAAGAGGGCACTAATCAGCCCCAGCATTTT
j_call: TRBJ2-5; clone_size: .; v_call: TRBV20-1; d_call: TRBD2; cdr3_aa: CSLGGRRGETQYF; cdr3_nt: TGCAGTTTGGGGGGGAGGAGGGGAGAGACCCAGTACTTC
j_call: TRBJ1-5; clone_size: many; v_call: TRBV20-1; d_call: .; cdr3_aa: CSARGVGGQPQHF; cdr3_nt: TGCAGTGCTAGGGGAGTTGGAGGTCAGCCCCAGCATTTT
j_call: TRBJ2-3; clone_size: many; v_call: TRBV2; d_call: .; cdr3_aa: CASKDSPSGADTQYF; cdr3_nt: TGTGCCAGCAAGGACTCCCCCTCGGGGGCAGATACGCAGTATTTT
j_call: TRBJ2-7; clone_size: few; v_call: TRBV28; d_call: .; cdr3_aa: CASSLPQTYEQYF; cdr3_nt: TGTGCCAGCAGTTTACCGCAGACCTACGAGCAGTACTTC
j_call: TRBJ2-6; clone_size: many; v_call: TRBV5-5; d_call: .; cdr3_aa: CASSFRLTPALSGANVLTF; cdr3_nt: TGTGCCAGCAGCTTCCGGCTTACGCCGGCTCTGTCTGGGGCCAACGTCCTGACTTTC
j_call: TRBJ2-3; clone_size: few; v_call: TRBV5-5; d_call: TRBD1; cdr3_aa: CASSLTGQITDTQYF; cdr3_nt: TGTGCCAGCAGTTTGACAGGGCAAATCACAGATACGCAGTATTTT
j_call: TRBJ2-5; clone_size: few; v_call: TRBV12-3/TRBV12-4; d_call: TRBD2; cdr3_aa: CASSSGLAGETQYF; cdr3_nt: TGTGCCAGCAGTTCGGGACTAGCGGGAGAGACCCAGTACTTC
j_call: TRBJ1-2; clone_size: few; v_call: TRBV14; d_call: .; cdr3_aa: CASSQARGIGYTF; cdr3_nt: TGTGCCAGCAGCCAAGCAAGAGGGATCGGCTACACCTTC
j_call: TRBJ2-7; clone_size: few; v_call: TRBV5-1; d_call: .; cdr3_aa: CASSPTPSSYEQYF; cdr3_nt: TGCGCCAGCAGCCCTACACCAAGCTCCTACGAGCAGTACTTC
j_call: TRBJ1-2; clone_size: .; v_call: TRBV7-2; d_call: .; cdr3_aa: CASSLDRVAGYTF; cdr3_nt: TGTGCCAGCAGCTTAGACAGGGTCGCTGGCTACACCTTC
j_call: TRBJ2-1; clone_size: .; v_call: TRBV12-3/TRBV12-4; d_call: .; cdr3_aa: CASSRPPRGEQFF; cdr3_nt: TGTGCCAGCAGTCGCCCCCCCCGAGGGGAGCAGTTCTTC
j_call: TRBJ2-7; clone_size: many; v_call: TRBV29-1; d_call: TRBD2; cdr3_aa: CSVPGRREDPGEQYF; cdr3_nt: TGCAGCGTTCCTGGGAGGCGGGAGGATCCGGGGGAGCAGTACTTC
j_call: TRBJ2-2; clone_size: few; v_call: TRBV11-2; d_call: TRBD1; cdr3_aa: CASSSRTGETGAPFF; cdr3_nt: TGTGCCAGCAGCTCCCGGACAGGAGAAACCGGGGCTCCATTTTTT
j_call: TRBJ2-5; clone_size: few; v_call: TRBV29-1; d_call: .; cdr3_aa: CSVESSTAQETQYF; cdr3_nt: TGCAGCGTTGAATCGTCAACAGCCCAAGAGACCCAGTACTTC
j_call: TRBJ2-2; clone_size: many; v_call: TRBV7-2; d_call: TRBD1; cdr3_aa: CASSSTTGAGELFF; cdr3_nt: TGTGCCAGCAGCTCGACGACAGGGGCTGGGGAGCTGTTTTTT
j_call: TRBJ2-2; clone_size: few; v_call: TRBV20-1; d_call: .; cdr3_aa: CSAAGELGELFF; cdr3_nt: TGCAGTGCAGCAGGGGAGCTCGGGGAGCTGTTTTTT
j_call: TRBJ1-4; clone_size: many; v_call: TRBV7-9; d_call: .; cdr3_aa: CASSFTGTEKLFF; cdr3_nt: TGTGCCAGCAGCTTTACAGGGACAGAAAAACTGTTTTTT
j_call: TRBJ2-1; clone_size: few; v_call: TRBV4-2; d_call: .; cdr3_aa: CASSRSGTDSYNEQFF; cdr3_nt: TGTGCCAGCAGCCGGTCCGGGACGGATTCCTACAATGAGCAGTTCTTC
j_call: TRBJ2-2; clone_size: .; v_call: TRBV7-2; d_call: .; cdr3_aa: CACSQTPNRGELFF; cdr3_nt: TGTGCCTGCAGCCAAACTCCAAACAGAGGGGAGCTGTTTTTT
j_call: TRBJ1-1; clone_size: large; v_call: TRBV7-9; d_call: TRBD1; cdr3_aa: CASSLTGGWTEAFF; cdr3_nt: TGTGCCAGCAGCTTGACAGGGGGCTGGACTGAAGCTTTCTTT
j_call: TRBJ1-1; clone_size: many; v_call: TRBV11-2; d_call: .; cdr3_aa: CASSLQVWAEAFF; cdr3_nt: TGTGCCAGCAGTTTACAGGTTTGGGCTGAAGCTTTCTTT
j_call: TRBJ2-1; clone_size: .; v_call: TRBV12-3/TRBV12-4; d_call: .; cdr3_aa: CASSLARVSANEQFF; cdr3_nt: TGTGCCAGCAGCCTCGCGAGGGTGTCGGCGAATGAGCAGTTCTTC
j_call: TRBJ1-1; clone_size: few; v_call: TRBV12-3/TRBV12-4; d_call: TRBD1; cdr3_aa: CASSQGQTTEAFF; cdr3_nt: TGTGCCAGCAGTCAGGGACAGACAACTGAAGCTTTCTTT
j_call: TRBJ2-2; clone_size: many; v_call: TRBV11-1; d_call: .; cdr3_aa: CASDSINTGELFF; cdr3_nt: TGTGCCAGCGACAGTATTAACACCGGGGAGCTGTTTTTT
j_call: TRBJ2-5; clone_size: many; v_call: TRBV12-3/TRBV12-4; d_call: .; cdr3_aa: CASSLGPNQETQYF; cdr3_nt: TGTGCCAGCAGTTTAGGCCCGAACCAAGAGACCCAGTACTTC
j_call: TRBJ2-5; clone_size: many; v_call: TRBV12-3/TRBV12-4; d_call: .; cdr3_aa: CASRPDLGGETQYF; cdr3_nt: TGTGCCAGCAGACCGGACTTGGGCGGAGAGACCCAGTACTTC
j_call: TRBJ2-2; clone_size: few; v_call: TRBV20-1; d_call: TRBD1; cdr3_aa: CSAPLPGTGGTGELFF; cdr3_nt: TGCAGTGCTCCCCTTCCCGGGACAGGGGGTACCGGGGAGCTGTTTTTT
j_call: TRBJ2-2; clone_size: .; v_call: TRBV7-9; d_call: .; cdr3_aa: CASISDRQNGELFF; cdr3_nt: TGTGCCAGCATCTCCGACAGGCAAAACGGGGAGCTGTTTTTT
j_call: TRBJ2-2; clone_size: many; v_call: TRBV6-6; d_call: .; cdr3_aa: CASRGGPGLGELFF; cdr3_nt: TGTGCCAGCAGGGGTGGTCCCGGGCTCGGGGAGCTGTTTTTT
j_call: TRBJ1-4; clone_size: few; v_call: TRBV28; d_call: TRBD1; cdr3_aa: CASSLSIGTGNEKLFF; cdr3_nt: TGTGCCAGCAGTTTGAGCATCGGGACAGGGAATGAAAAACTGTTTTTT
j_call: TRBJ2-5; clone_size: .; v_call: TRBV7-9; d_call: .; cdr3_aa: CASSPRGGAEETQYF; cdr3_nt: TGTGCCAGCAGCCCCCGGGGCGGGGCCGAAGAGACCCAGTACTTC
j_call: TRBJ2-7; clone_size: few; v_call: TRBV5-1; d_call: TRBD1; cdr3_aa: CASSLDRGNYEQYF; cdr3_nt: TGCGCCAGCAGCTTGGACAGGGGGAACTACGAGCAGTACTTC
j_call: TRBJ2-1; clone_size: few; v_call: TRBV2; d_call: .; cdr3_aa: CASSESKGGNEQFF; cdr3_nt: TGTGCCAGCAGTGAGTCGAAGGGAGGCAATGAGCAGTTCTTC
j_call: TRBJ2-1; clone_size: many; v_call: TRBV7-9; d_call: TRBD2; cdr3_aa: CASSLDTSGITNEQFF; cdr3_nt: TGTGCCAGCAGCTTAGATACTAGCGGGATAACCAATGAGCAGTTCTTC
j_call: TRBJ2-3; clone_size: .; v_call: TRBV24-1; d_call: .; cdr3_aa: CATSDRRDQDTQYF; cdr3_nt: TGTGCCACCAGTGATAGGCGGGACCAAGATACGCAGTATTTT
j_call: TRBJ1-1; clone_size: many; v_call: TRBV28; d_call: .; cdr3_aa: CASSSGAGWTEAFF; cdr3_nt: TGTGCCAGCAGTTCGGGGGCAGGGTGGACTGAAGCTTTCTTT
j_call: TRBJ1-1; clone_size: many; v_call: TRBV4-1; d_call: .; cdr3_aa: CASSQEPLNTEAFF; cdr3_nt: TGCGCCAGCAGCCAAGAACCCCTGAACACTGAAGCTTTCTTT
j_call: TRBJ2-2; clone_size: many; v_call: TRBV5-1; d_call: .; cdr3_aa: CASSPTDSANTGELFF; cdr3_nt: TGCGCCAGCAGCCCGACGGACTCGGCCAACACCGGGGAGCTGTTTTTT
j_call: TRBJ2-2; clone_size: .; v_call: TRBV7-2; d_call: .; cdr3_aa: CASSLRRQQNTGELFF; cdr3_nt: TGTGCCAGCAGCTTAAGGCGGCAGCAGAACACCGGGGAGCTGTTTTTT
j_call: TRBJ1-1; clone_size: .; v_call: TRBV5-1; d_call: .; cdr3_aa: CASNPSGATMNTEAFF; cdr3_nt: TGCGCCAGCAACCCCTCCGGGGCAACGATGAACACTGAAGCTTTCTTT
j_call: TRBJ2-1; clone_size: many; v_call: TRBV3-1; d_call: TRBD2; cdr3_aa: CASSQGTSSTYNEQFF; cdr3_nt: TGTGCCAGCAGCCAAGGGACTAGCTCTACCTACAATGAGCAGTTCTTC
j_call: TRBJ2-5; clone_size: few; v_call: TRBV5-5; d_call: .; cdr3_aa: CASSPNPGQEETQYF; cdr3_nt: TGTGCCAGCAGCCCGAATCCGGGCCAGGAAGAGACCCAGTACTTC
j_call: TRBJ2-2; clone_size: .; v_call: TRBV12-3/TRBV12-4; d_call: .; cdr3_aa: CASSFLSRGGNTGELFF; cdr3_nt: TGTGCCAGCAGTTTTCTGTCTCGGGGAGGGAACACCGGGGAGCTGTTTTTT
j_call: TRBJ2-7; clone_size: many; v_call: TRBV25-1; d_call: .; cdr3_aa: CASSGAYEQYF; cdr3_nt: TGTGCCAGCAGTGGGGCCTACGAGCAGTACTTC
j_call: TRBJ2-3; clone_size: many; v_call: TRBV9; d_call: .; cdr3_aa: CASSVGGYADTQYF; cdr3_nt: TGTGCCAGCAGCGTAGGTGGGTACGCAGATACGCAGTATTTT
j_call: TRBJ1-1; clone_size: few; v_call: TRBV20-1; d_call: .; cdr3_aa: CSATPDGLTMNTEAFF; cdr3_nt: TGCAGTGCTACCCCGGACGGCCTAACTATGAACACTGAAGCTTTCTTT